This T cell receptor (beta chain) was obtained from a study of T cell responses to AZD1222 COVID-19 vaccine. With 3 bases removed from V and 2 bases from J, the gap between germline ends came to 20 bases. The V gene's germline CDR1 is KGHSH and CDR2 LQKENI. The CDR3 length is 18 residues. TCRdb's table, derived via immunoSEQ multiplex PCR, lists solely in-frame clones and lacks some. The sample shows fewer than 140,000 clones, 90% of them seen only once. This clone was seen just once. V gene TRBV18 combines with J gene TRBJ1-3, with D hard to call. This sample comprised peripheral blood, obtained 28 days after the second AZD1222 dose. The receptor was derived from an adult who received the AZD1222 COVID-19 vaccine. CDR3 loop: CASSPPLTSSAAGNTIYF. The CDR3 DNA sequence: TGTGCCAGCTCACCCCCTCTCACATCGTCAGCGGCTGGAAACACCATATATTTT.